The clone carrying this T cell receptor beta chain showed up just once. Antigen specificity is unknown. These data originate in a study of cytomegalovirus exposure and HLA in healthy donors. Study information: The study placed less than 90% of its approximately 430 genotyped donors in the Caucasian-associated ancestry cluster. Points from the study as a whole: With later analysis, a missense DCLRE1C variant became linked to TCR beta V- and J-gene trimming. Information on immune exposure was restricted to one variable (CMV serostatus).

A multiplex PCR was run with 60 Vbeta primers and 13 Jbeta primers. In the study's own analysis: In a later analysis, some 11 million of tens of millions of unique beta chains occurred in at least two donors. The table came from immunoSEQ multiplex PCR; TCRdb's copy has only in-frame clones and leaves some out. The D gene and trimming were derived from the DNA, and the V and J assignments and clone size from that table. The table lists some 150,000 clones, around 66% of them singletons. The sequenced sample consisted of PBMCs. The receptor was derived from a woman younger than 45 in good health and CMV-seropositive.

CDR3 nucleotides: TGTGCCGCCGAGGAGGGCAGCACCTACAATGAGCAGTTCTTC. It codes for CAAEEGSTYNEQFF. V usage is TRBV6-1 and J usage is TRBJ2-1, with D possibly TRBD2 on 6 matching bases. This CDR3 contains 14 residues. Germline loops: CDR1 MNHNS, CDR2 SASEGT. V was trimmed by 11 bases and J by 2 bases, leaving 16 bases between them.